These 11 T cell receptor beta chains were sequenced from one sample in a study of blood T cell repertoires in COVID-19. Method: immunoSEQ multiplex PCR; TCRdb's copy keeps in-frame clones and lacks some. The sample has 99,000 or so clones, roughly 80% seen once. The source material was peripheral blood. All receptors derive from a woman at least 80 years old with acute or convalescent COVID-19.

CDR3 nucleotides: TGTGCCAGCAGCGGTAGACTAGCGGGAGGCCCAGATACGCAGTATTTT. Its protein product is CASSGRLAGGPDTQYF. The chain carries TRBV9 and TRBJ2-3, with TRBD2 identical over 13 bases. CDR1 is SGDLS and CDR2 is YYNGEE in the germline V gene. This CDR3 comprises 16 residues. The V and J ends lost 3 bases and 4 bases, in that order; junction bases with no gene match: 5.

V gene TRBV28 combines with J gene TRBJ1-4, with no clear D. The CDR3 is 14 amino acids. V lost 4 bases and J 6 bases, leaving 12 bases between the germline ends. The germline V gene encodes CDR1 MDHEN and CDR2 SYDVKM. Here the CDR3 DNA reads TGTGCCAGCAGTTATGGCCAGGCTTATGAAAAACTGTTTTTT. It is translated as CASSYGQAYEKLFF.

In DNA, the CDR3 is TGTGCCAGCTCACCGGGACAGGGTGAGCCCCAGCATTTT. Protein: CASSPGQGEPQHF. The V call is TRBV18, the J call TRBJ1-5; 9 bases match TRBD1. The junction had 2 bases not matched to a gene; V was cut back by 3 bases and J by 8 bases. The CDR3 has 13 amino acids. The germline CDR1 and CDR2 sequences are KGHSH and LQKENI. Combining the CDR3 with reference TRBV18 and TRBJ1-5 gives the whole variable domain NAGVMQNPRHLVRRRGQEARLRCSPMKGHSHVYWYRQLPEEGLKFMVYLQKENIIDESGMPKERFSAEFPKEGPSILRIQQVVRGDSAAYFCASSPGQGEPQHFGDGTRLSIL.

The J gene is TRBJ1-2, the V gene TRBV19; 7 bases map to TRBD1. The CDR3 is made up of 15 amino acids. Germline V gene sequence: CDR1 LNHDA, CDR2 SQIVND (reference sequence). V was clipped by 0 bases and J by 4 bases; unmatched bases: 5. The CDR3 sequence: CASSIDQGVGYGYTF. The DNA for the CDR3 is TGTGCCAGTAGTATAGACCAGGGGGTCGGCTATGGCTACACCTTC.

This chain uses TRBV19 with TRBJ1-1; 7 bases map to TRBD1. Germline V gene sequence: CDR1 LNHDA, CDR2 SQIVND (reference sequence). The J segment lost 1 base and the V segment lost 1 base, leaving 3 bases of the junction unmatched. This CDR3 contains 15 residues. The CDR3 DNA is TGTGCCAGTAGTATAGGCGGGACAGCGAACACTGAAGCTTTCTTT. Translation: CASSIGGTANTEAFF.

The chain has TRBV1 and TRBJ2-7; the DNA was not compared with TRBD2, the D call given in the table. TRBV1 is designated a pseudogene. The CDR3 has 11 residues. CDR3 DNA sequence: TGCACCAGCAGCCAAGATCGCGAGCAGTACGTC. Amino acids: CTSSQDREQYV.

Of note for this clone: Other nucleotide sequences from this sample produce the same CDR3. The chain carries TRBV5-1 and TRBJ2-2; 11 bases line up with TRBD1. CDR3 size: 15 residues. After removal of 4 bases from V and 5 bases from J, the junction contained 4 bases not matched to a gene. Germline V CDR1 and CDR2: SGHRS, YFSETQ. The chain's CDR3 is CASSGQGAGTGELFF. CDR3 sequence (DNA): TGCGCCAGCAGCGGACAGGGGGCGGGGACCGGGGAGCTGTTTTTT.

The chain uses TRBV11-3 and TRBJ1-5; D remains unclear. This CDR3 is built from 13 residues. With 3 bases removed from V and 3 bases from J, the gap between germline ends came to 6 bases. CDR1 and CDR2 from the germline V gene are SGHNT and YENEEA. The CDR3 reads CASSLEVNQPQHF. In DNA form, the CDR3 reads TGTGCCAGCAGCTTGGAGGTCAATCAGCCCCAGCATTTT.

The chain carries TRBV27 and TRBJ2-2; D unclear. Trimming stripped 3 bases from V and 0 bases from J, with 11 bases between. Germline V gene lookup returns CDR1 MNHEY and CDR2 SMNVEV (reference sequence). This CDR3 has 16 amino acids. CDR3 nucleotide sequence: TGTGCCAGCAGTTTTTACTCCGCCCCGAACACCGGGGAGCTGTTTTTT. Encoded protein: CASSFYSAPNTGELFF.

The chain uses TRBV7-2 and TRBJ1-2; 7 nucleotides match TRBD1. Trimming cost V 6 bases and J 6 bases; bases outside gene matches: 4. There are 12 residues in the CDR3. The germline CDR1 and CDR2 sequences are SGHTA and FQGNSA. The CDR3 is CASSDRADGYTF. DNA for the CDR3: TGTGCCAGCAGTGACAGGGCGGATGGCTACACCTTC.

This clone was seen once. V is TRBV5-1 and J is TRBJ2-5; TRBD1 is a possible D gene (5 bases). CDR1 and CDR2 (germline): SGHRS, YFSETQ. V gave up 0 bases and J gave up 5 bases, with 11 bases separating them. CDR3 length: 14 residues. CDR3 in amino acids: CASSLASHRETQYF. For the CDR3, the DNA is TGCGCCAGCAGCTTGGCCTCTCACAGGGAGACCCAGTACTTC.